The 15 T cell receptor beta chains below all came from one sample that was sequenced in a study of T cell clonotyping in hematopoietic cell transplantation. Clones were read by immunoSEQ multiplex PCR, and TCRdb kept only the in-frame ones, dropping some. Of tens of thousands of clones listed, 94% are singletons. Sequencing was performed on peripheral blood mononuclear cells. The receptors here all came from a woman in her 50s in good health. Some clones in this sample may be carry-over from other donors' samples.

V usage is TRBV4-3 and J usage is TRBJ2-2; D gene uncertain. The CDR3 runs 14 residues. With 1 base removed from V and 1 base from J, the gap between germline ends came to 4 bases. CDR1 is LGHNA, CDR2 YSLEER, per germline. CDR3 DNA: TGCGCCAGCAGCCAAGTGGGGAACACCGGGGAGCTGTTTTTT. As protein: CASSQVGNTGELFF.

The chain has TRBV10-3 and TRBJ2-1; 8 nucleotides match TRBD1. CDR1 ENHRY and CDR2 SYGVKD come from the germline V gene. The V and J ends lost 6 bases and 8 bases, in that order; junction bases with no gene match: 9. This CDR3 is built from 14 residues. CDR3 region: CAISGQGQGDEQFF. The DNA of the CDR3 is TGTGCCATCAGCGGACAGGGACAAGGCGATGAGCAGTTCTTC.

The genes are TRBV19 and TRBJ1-6; 9 bases align to TRBD1. The CDR3 totals 15 residues. CDR1 and CDR2 (germline): LNHDA, SQIVND (reference sequence). Trimming at V came to 2 bases and at J to 10 bases, leaving 6 bases not matched to a gene. The CDR3 spells CASSIMGQGGSPLHF. As DNA, the CDR3 is TGTGCCAGTAGTATAATGGGACAGGGAGGATCACCCCTCCACTTT.

The chain links TRBV6-6 to TRBJ1-2, with D hard to call. The germline gives CDR1 MNHNY, CDR2 SVGAGI (reference sequence). The CDR3 is made up of 15 amino acids. The V end was cut by 0 bases, the J end by 3 bases, with 11 bases between. CDR3 loop: CASSYSSPGDYGYTF. CDR3 bases: TGTGCCAGCAGTTACTCGAGTCCAGGAGACTATGGCTACACCTTC.

The CDR3 bases are TGTGCCAGCAGCGTAGAGGCTAGCGTGCACACCTACGAGCAGTACTTC. Translating gives CASSVEASVHTYEQYF. The chain has TRBV9 and TRBJ2-7, with D tentatively TRBD2 (6 bases). Trimming left V 0 bases short and J 2 bases short, with 15 bases between. The CDR3 contains 16 residues. Germline V gene data show CDR1 as SGDLS and CDR2 as YYNGEE.

V is TRBV25-1 and J is TRBJ2-3; 13 bases fit TRBD2. Germline V gene data show CDR1 as MGHDK and CDR2 as SYGVNS. The CDR3 is made up of 18 amino acids. The junction had 10 bases not matched to a gene; V was cut back by 5 bases and J by 2 bases. CDR3 coding DNA: TGTGCCAGCAGTACAGGCCCTGGGACTAGCGGGATCACAGATACGCAGTATTTT. Protein: CASSTGPGTSGITDTQYF.

The V call is TRBV28, the J call TRBJ1-2; no definite D call. V was trimmed by 7 bases and J by 3 bases, leaving 12 bases between them. CDR1 and CDR2 from the germline V gene are MDHEN and SYDVKM. This CDR3 contains 13 residues. The CDR3 bases are TGTGCCAGCAATGGCGCCGAACACTATGGCTACACCTTC. Protein: CASNGAEHYGYTF.

This clone was recorded only once. The chain is built from TRBV4-3 and TRBJ1-3; D is undetermined. The CDR3 runs 15 residues. Germline values: CDR1 LGHNA, CDR2 YSLEER. V lost 0 bases to trimming and J lost 1 base, with 7 bases between them. CDR3 in amino acids: CASSQDYTSGNTIYF. In nucleotides, the CDR3 is TGCGCCAGCAGCCAAGATTATACATCTGGAAACACCATATATTTT.

Only one count was recorded for this clone. For the CDR3, the DNA is TGTGCCAGCAGTTTATTGGGATTAGAAGGTGGCTACACCTTC. The encoded protein is CASSLLGLEGGYTF. V gene TRBV27 combines with J gene TRBJ1-2; D is undetermined. V was cut by 1 base and J by 7 bases, with 13 bases left in between. Germline-derived CDR1 and CDR2 are MNHEY and SMNVEV (reference sequence). CDR3 size: 14 residues.

The V and J genes are TRBV27 and TRBJ2-3; 12 bases agree with TRBD2. There are 15 residues in the CDR3. CDR1 MNHEY and CDR2 SMNVEV come from the germline V gene (reference sequence). After removal of 4 bases from V and 4 bases from J, the junction contained 3 bases not matched to a gene. CDR3 DNA: TGTGCCAGCAGTTCCCTAGCGGGGGGGGCAGATACGCAGTATTTT. It yields the protein CASSSLAGGADTQYF.

V usage is TRBV25-1 and J usage is TRBJ2-4, with 9 bases matching TRBD2. The germline V gene encodes CDR1 MGHDK and CDR2 SYGVNS. The CDR3 covers 18 residues. After removal of 4 bases from V and 0 bases from J, the junction contained 10 bases not matched to a gene. CDR3 residues: CASSGQGAGGLAKNIQYF. CDR3 bases: TGTGCCAGCAGTGGACAGGGAGCGGGGGGTTTAGCCAAAAACATTCAGTACTTC.

This chain connects TRBV28 to TRBJ2-1; 7 bases are a match to TRBD2. The germline V gene has CDR1 MDHEN and CDR2 SYDVKM. This CDR3 region has 14 residues. The J segment lost 6 bases and the V segment lost 5 bases, leaving 7 bases of the junction unmatched. The CDR3 DNA follows: TGTGCCAGCAGTCCTTGGACTAGTCTCAATGAGCAGTTCTTC. As protein: CASSPWTSLNEQFF.

The rearrangement joins TRBV19 to TRBJ1-5, with a weak D call TRBD1 (5 bases). The V end was cut by 3 bases, the J end by 4 bases, with 13 bases between. CDR1 and CDR2 (germline): LNHDA, SQIVND (reference sequence). The CDR3 extends over 15 amino acids. CDR3 DNA: TGTGCCAGTAGTATTTACGAGGGGCGAAATCAGCCCCAGCATTTT. Translating gives CASSIYEGRNQPQHF.

The chain recombines TRBV19 with TRBJ2-5; 8 bases map to TRBD1. Per the germline V gene, CDR1 is LNHDA and CDR2 is SQIVND (reference sequence). The CDR3 is made up of 14 amino acids. V was clipped by 5 bases and J by 3 bases; unmatched bases: 5. CDR3 amino acids: CASSPWTGKETQYF. The CDR3 region has the DNA TGTGCCAGTAGTCCTTGGACAGGGAAAGAGACCCAGTACTTC.

This chain links TRBV19 with TRBJ1-4; 9 bases match TRBD1. V was pared by 4 bases and J by 8 bases, with 2 bases of the junction left unmatched. From germline, CDR1 is LNHDA and CDR2 SQIVND (reference sequence). CDR3 size: 13 residues. The CDR3 bases are TGTGCCAGTAGTAGGGACAGGGAGGAAAAACTGTTTTTT. It specifies CASSRDREEKLFF.